This passage covers 26 T cell receptor beta chains from one sample sequenced in a study of technical replicates of blood from several donors. Sequenced by immunoSEQ multiplex PCR; TCRdb stores in-frame clones only, minus some. The profile shows tens of thousands of clones, 89% of them singletons. The sample taken for sequencing was T cells isolated from PBMCs. These receptors all come from a human donor in good health.

CDR3 loop: CASSIGVSFGYTF. Here the CDR3 DNA reads TGTGCCAGCAGCATCGGGGTATCTTTTGGCTACACCTTC. This chain uses TRBV7-2 with TRBJ1-2; D call uncertain. The CDR3 is 13 amino acids. Germline assignment: CDR1 SGHTA and CDR2 FQGNSA. With 5 bases removed from V and 7 bases from J, the gap between germline ends came to 14 bases.

V gene TRBV5-4 combines with J gene TRBJ1-5, with D unresolved. V gave up 7 bases and J gave up 1 base, with 9 bases separating them. Germline V gene sequence: CDR1 SGHNT, CDR2 YYREEE (reference sequence). The CDR3 totals 13 residues. CDR3 loop: CASSEGSNQPQHF. The CDR3 DNA is TGTGCCAGCTCGGAGGGAAGCAATCAGCCCCAGCATTTT.

The genes are TRBV28 and TRBJ2-7; 8 nucleotides agree with TRBD1. The CDR3 is 15 amino acids. CDR1 is MDHEN and CDR2 is SYDVKM in the germline V gene. After removal of 1 base from V and 4 bases from J, the junction contained 6 bases not matched to a gene. The CDR3 sequence is CASSLYAGTGYEQYF. Written as DNA, the CDR3 is TGTGCCAGCAGTTTATACGCCGGGACAGGTTACGAGCAGTACTTC.

The chain is built from TRBV2 and TRBJ2-5; weak D call: TRBD2 (6 bases). Germline V gene sequence: CDR1 SNHLY, CDR2 FYNNEI. This CDR3 has 14 amino acids. V was cut by 8 bases and J by 7 bases, with 20 bases left in between. CDR3 bases: TGTGCCAGCCTATCTACGGGGGACGTGGCGACCCAGTACTTC. Its translation: CASLSTGDVATQYF.

J is TRBJ2-1 and V is TRBV20-1, with a weak D call TRBD2 (5 bases). Germline loops: CDR1 DFQATT, CDR2 SNEGSKA (reference sequence). V was clipped by 2 bases and J by 10 bases, with 9 bases between them. The length of the CDR3 is 11 residues. The CDR3 protein is CSARILVEQFF. CDR3 nucleotide sequence: TGCAGTGCTAGAATACTAGTGGAGCAGTTCTTC.

This clone appeared once. The chain uses TRBV18 and TRBJ2-5; D gene unclear. The CDR3 runs 18 residues. V was pared by 6 bases and J by 5 bases, with 28 bases between. Germline V gives CDR1 KGHSH, CDR2 LQKENI. CDR3: CASSPRQARDPFRETQYF. The CDR3 DNA follows: TGTGCCAGCTCTCCCCGGCAAGCGAGAGACCCTTTCCGGGAGACCCAGTACTTC. Variable domain in full (rest from reference TRBV18 and TRBJ2-5): NAGVMQNPRHLVRRRGQEARLRCSPMKGHSHVYWYRQLPEEGLKFMVYLQKENIIDESGMPKERFSAEFPKEGPSILRIQQVVRGDSAAYFCASSPRQARDPFRETQYFGPGTRLLVL.

The V call is TRBV10-3, the J call TRBJ1-1; 7 bases map to TRBD1. This CDR3 region has 16 residues. Germline V gene sequence: CDR1 ENHRY, CDR2 SYGVKD. Germline trimming cut 0 bases from V and 0 bases from J; bases unmatched to any gene: 4. CDR3 sequence reads: CAISESRGQLNTEAFF. DNA for the CDR3: TGTGCCATCAGTGAGTCGAGGGGACAGCTGAACACTGAAGCTTTCTTT.

This chain joins TRBV2 and TRBJ1-1, with D unresolved. This CDR3 is built from 16 residues. Germline V gene sequence: CDR1 SNHLY, CDR2 FYNNEI. V was clipped by 4 bases and J by 0 bases, with 15 bases between them. The CDR3 is CASSVDLNGLNTEAFF. The CDR3 DNA follows: TGTGCCAGCAGTGTTGACCTAAACGGGTTGAACACTGAAGCTTTCTTT.

This chain connects TRBV5-3 to TRBJ2-2, with TRBD2 as a possible D gene (6 bases). TRBV5-3 falls under the ORF class, with uncertain function. Trimming cost V 7 bases and J 3 bases, with 19 bases left between them. This CDR3 has 16 residues. Here the CDR3 reads CAREGNPGEYTGELFF. CDR3 DNA sequence: TGTGCCAGAGAAGGAAATCCGGGGGAGTACACCGGGGAGCTGTTTTTT.

V is TRBV6-5 and J is TRBJ2-7, with 8 bases matching TRBD1. CDR3 length: 15 amino acids. The V and J ends lost 6 bases and 4 bases, in that order; junction bases with no gene match: 11. Germline V CDR1 and CDR2: MNHEY, SVGAGI. CDR3 DNA: TGTGCCAGCAGCTCCGGACAGGGAAAAGCGTACGAGCAGTACTTC. This encodes CASSSGQGKAYEQYF.

The chain is built from TRBV11-3 and TRBJ2-7; TRBD1 matches 8 bases. The length of the CDR3 is 14 residues. Germline CDR1 is SGHNT and CDR2 is YENEEA. V lost 3 bases, J lost 7 bases, and 8 bases stayed unmatched. DNA for the CDR3: TGTGCCAGCAGCTTGTTGGCAGGGGGCGGAGAGCAGTACTTC. Protein: CASSLLAGGGEQYF.

This rearrangement joins TRBV5-1 to TRBJ2-7; tentatively, D is TRBD2 (5 bases). Trimming pared 0 bases from V and 3 bases from J, leaving 7 bases between. CDR1 and CDR2 from the germline V gene are SGHRS and YFSETQ. The CDR3 covers 13 residues. CDR3 region: CASSLGEIYEQYF. The CDR3 DNA reads TGCGCCAGCAGCTTGGGGGAGATCTACGAGCAGTACTTC. The entire variable domain, with the rest obtained from reference TRBV5-1 and TRBJ2-7, is as follows: KAGVTQTPRYLIKTRGQQVTLSCSPISGHRSVSWYQQTPGQGLQFLFEYFSETQRNKGNFPGRFSGRQFSNSRSEMNVSTLELGDSALYLCASSLGEIYEQYFGPGTRLTVT.

The V call is TRBV5-1, the J call TRBJ2-7; D is ambiguous. The CDR3 is 13 amino acids. V was clipped by 1 base and J by 2 bases, with 7 bases between them. Per germline, CDR1 SGHRS and CDR2 YFSETQ. The CDR3 sequence: CASSLTQTYEQYF. The CDR3 DNA reads as TGCGCCAGCAGCTTGACCCAGACCTACGAGCAGTACTTC.

The genes are TRBV10-3 and TRBJ1-2, with D uncertain. The germline CDR1 and CDR2 sequences are ENHRY and SYGVKD. V lost 5 bases and J lost 6, with 10 bases in between. The CDR3 sequence is 12 residues long. CDR3 nucleotides: TGTGCCATCAGTAGAGGATCTAATGGCTACACCTTC. This sequence encodes CAISRGSNGYTF.

The rearrangement uses TRBV19 and TRBJ2-1, with D maybe TRBD2 (6 bases). The CDR3 contains 15 residues. V lost 5 bases and J lost 7, with 18 bases in between. Germline assignment: CDR1 LNHDA and CDR2 SQIVND (reference sequence). This CDR3 reads CASSSYRLGGNEQFF. DNA of the CDR3: TGTGCCAGTAGTTCTTATCGACTAGGTGGAAATGAGCAGTTCTTC.

This rearrangement joins TRBV27 to TRBJ2-7; TRBD1 matches at 8 bases. From germline, CDR1 is MNHEY and CDR2 SMNVEV (reference sequence). J gave up 0 bases and V 6 bases, and 7 bases lay outside the gene matches. The CDR3 extends over 15 amino acids. The CDR3: CASSPRDRSSYEQYF. CDR3 bases: TGTGCCAGCAGCCCTAGGGACAGGAGCTCCTACGAGCAGTACTTC.

The sample holds one count of this clone. J is TRBJ2-7 and V is TRBV27; maybe TRBD2 (5 bases). The CDR3 length is 14 residues. V was cut by 5 bases and J by 0 bases, with 11 bases left in between. Germline V CDR1 and CDR2: MNHEY, SMNVEV (reference sequence). CDR3 coding DNA: TGTGCCAGCAGTACTTGGCGGGCCTCCTACGAGCAGTACTTC. As protein: CASSTWRASYEQYF.

CDR3 loop: CASSILVAGGTKYSSYNEQFF. The CDR3 DNA reads as TGTGCCAGTAGTATATTAGTAGCGGGAGGCACCAAATATAGCTCCTACAATGAGCAGTTCTTC. This rearrangement joins TRBV19 to TRBJ2-1, with TRBD2 matching 10 bases. The germline CDR1 and CDR2 sequences are LNHDA and SQIVND (reference sequence). The CDR3 contains 21 residues. The J segment lost 0 bases and the V segment lost 2 bases, leaving 16 bases of the junction unmatched.

V is TRBV27 and J is TRBJ2-2, with D unresolved. This CDR3 is built from 13 residues. The V gene's germline CDR1 is MNHEY and CDR2 SMNVEV (reference sequence). V was shortened by 2 bases and J by 1 base, with 2 bases between the two germline ends. The CDR3 sequence is CASSLLNTGELFF. Written as DNA, the CDR3 is TGTGCCAGCAGTTTACTGAACACCGGGGAGCTGTTTTTT.

The V and J genes are TRBV19 and TRBJ1-1; 8 nucleotides align to TRBD1. The CDR3 sequence is 14 residues long. The J segment lost 5 bases and the V segment lost 1 base, leaving 3 bases of the junction unmatched. The germline V gene has CDR1 LNHDA and CDR2 SQIVND (reference sequence). CDR3 protein: CASSIATGGTEAFF. DNA of the CDR3: TGTGCCAGTAGTATAGCCACAGGGGGGACTGAAGCTTTCTTT.

The chain carries TRBV7-6 and TRBJ2-7, with TRBD2 identical over 9 bases. This CDR3 has 15 amino acids. Germline V CDR1 and CDR2: SGHVS, FNYEAQ. V gave up 5 bases and J gave up 7 bases; unmatched junction bases: 12. The CDR3 here is CASSQGSGRIGEQYF. Here the CDR3 DNA reads TGTGCCAGCAGCCAAGGTAGCGGGAGAATCGGGGAGCAGTACTTC.

The chain joins TRBV7-2 to TRBJ1-4; maybe TRBD1 (6 bases). Deletions cut 2 bases from V and 5 bases from J, with 12 bases between. The CDR3 consists of 15 residues. Per the germline V gene, CDR1 is SGHTA and CDR2 is FQGNSA. In DNA, the CDR3 is TGTGCCAGCAGCTTATTGGCAGGGGAAAATGAAAAACTGTTTTTT. This translates into CASSLLAGENEKLFF.

The chain carries TRBV6-5 and TRBJ2-2; D remains ambiguous. The V end was cut by 2 bases, the J end by 8 bases, with 9 bases between. The CDR3 extends over 13 amino acids. Germline CDR1 is MNHEY and CDR2 is SVGAGI. The CDR3, as DNA: TGTGCCAGCAGTTACCCAGACTTGGGGGAGCTGTTTTTT. Protein product: CASSYPDLGELFF.

The rearrangement links TRBV19 to TRBJ2-5; 7 bases are shared with TRBD1. CDR3 size: 14 residues. From germline, CDR1 is LNHDA and CDR2 SQIVND (reference sequence). Trimming cost V 6 bases and J 4 bases; bases outside gene matches: 8. CDR3: CASSARQGRETQYF. As DNA, the CDR3 is TGTGCCAGTAGCGCTAGACAGGGACGAGAGACCCAGTACTTC.

The V call is TRBV7-2, the J call TRBJ2-2; 8 nucleotides line up with TRBD2. CDR3 length: 17 residues. J was trimmed by 5 bases and V by 5 bases; bases with no gene match: 13. Germline CDR1 and CDR2: SGHTA and FQGNSA. In nucleotides, the CDR3 is TGTGCCAGCAGCCCCGCCGGGGTAGCGGGAAAGACCGGGGAGCTGTTTTTT. Translating it yields CASSPAGVAGKTGELFF.

The chain recombines TRBV4-2 with TRBJ2-7, with 8 bases lining up with TRBD2. The CDR3 is 15 amino acids. Germline V gene data show CDR1 as LGHNA and CDR2 as YNFKEQ. V was clipped by 1 base and J by 0 bases; unmatched bases: 2. The CDR3 nucleotides are TGTGCCAGCAGCCAAGTAGGGACTAGCTCCTACGAGCAGTACTTC. This encodes CASSQVGTSSYEQYF.